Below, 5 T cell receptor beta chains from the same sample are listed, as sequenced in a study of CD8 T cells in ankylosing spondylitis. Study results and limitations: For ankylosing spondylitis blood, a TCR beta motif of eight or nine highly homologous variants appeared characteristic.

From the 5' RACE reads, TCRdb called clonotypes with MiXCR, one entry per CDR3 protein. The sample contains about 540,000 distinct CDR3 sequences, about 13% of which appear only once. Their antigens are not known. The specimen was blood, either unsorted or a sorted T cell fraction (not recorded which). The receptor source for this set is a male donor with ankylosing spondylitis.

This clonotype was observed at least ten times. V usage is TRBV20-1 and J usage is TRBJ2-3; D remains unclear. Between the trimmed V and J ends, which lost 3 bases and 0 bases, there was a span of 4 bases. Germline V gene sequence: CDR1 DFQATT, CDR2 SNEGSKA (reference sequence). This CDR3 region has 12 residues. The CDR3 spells CSASGSTDTQYF. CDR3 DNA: TGCAGTGCTAGCGGGAGCACAGATACGCAGTATTTT.

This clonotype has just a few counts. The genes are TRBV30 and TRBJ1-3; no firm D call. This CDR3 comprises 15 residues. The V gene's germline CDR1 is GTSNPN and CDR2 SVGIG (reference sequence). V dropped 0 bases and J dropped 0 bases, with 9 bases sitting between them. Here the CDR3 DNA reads TGTGCCTGGAGTGTAAAACAGAACTCTGGAAACACCATATATTTT. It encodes CAWSVKQNSGNTIYF.

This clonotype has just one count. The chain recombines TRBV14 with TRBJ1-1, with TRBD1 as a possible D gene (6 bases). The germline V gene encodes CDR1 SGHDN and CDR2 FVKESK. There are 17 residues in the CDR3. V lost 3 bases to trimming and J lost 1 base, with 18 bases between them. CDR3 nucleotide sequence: TGTGCCAGCAGCCAGCGCCGGACAGCCAGTCCGAACACTGAAGCTTTCTTT. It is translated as CASSQRRTASPNTEAFF.

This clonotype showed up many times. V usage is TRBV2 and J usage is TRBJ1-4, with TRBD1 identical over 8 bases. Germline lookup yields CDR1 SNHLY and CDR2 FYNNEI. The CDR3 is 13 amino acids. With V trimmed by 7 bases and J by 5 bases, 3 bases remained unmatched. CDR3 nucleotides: TGTGCCAGCAATAGGGACAGGAATGAAAAACTGTTTTTT. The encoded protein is CASNRDRNEKLFF. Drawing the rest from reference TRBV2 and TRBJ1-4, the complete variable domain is EPEVTQTPSHQVTQMGQEVILRCVPISNHLYFYWYRQILGQKVEFLVSFYNNEISEKSEIFDDQFSVERPDGSNFTLKIRSTKLEDSAMYFCASNRDRNEKLFFGSGTQLSVL.

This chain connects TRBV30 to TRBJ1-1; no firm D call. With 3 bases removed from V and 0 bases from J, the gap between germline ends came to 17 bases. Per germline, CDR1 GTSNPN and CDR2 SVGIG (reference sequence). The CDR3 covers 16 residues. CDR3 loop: CAWRGVGRPVNTEAFF. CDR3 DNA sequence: TGTGCCTGGAGAGGAGTTGGCAGACCCGTGAACACTGAAGCTTTCTTT.